The 19 T cell receptor beta chains reported below all come from one sample, sequenced in a study of CD8 T cells in ankylosing spondylitis. TCRdb used MiXCR to reprocess the 5' RACE reads, holding one entry per CDR3 protein. The data contain 240,000 or so distinct CDR3 sequences, approximately 9% of them singletons. Sample: blood, either unsorted or a sorted T cell fraction (not recorded which). All receptors come from a male donor with ankylosing spondylitis or in good health (not recorded which).

This clonotype was counted at least ten times. The gene calls are TRBV6-1 and TRBJ2-6, with D unresolved. V was cut by 5 bases and J by 0 bases, with 8 bases left in between. The germline gives CDR1 MNHNS, CDR2 SASEGT. This CDR3 has 15 amino acids. The CDR3 region has the DNA TGTGCCAGCAGTCCAAGTGGCTCTGGGGCCAACGTCCTGACTTTC. As protein: CASSPSGSGANVLTF.

The sample holds a few counts of this clonotype. This chain joins TRBV12-5 and TRBJ2-3; TRBD2 matches at 7 bases. V lost 5 bases, J lost 2 bases, and 10 bases stayed unmatched. The CDR3 contains 16 residues. Germline CDR1 reads LGHNT; CDR2 reads FRNRAP. CDR3 sequence reads: CASGPTRDYYTDTQYF. The CDR3 bases are TGTGCTAGTGGTCCCACCCGGGACTACTACACAGATACGCAGTATTTT.

This clonotype occurred many times. The CDR3 sequence is CASSPGQETEAFF. CDR3 coding DNA: TGCGCCAGCAGCCCGGGACAGGAGACTGAAGCTTTCTTT. The chain uses TRBV5-1 and TRBJ1-1, with 8 nucleotides matching TRBD1. This CDR3 region has 13 residues. Looked up from germline, CDR1 is SGHRS and CDR2 is YFSETQ. J gave up 5 bases and V 4 bases, and 4 bases lay outside the gene matches.

This clonotype was detected a few times. The chain uses TRBV11-1 and TRBJ2-6; D possibly matches TRBD1 or TRBD2 (5 bases each). Trimming cost V 5 bases and J 2 bases, with 19 bases left between them. The germline CDR1 and CDR2 sequences are SGHAT and FQDESV (reference sequence). The CDR3 covers 18 residues. The CDR3 nucleotides are TGTGCCAGCAGCCAAACCGGGACCTCCCCCCCTGGGGCCAACGTCCTGACTTTC. It encodes CASSQTGTSPPGANVLTF.

This clonotype was seen repeatedly, ten times or more. The chain uses TRBV30 and TRBJ1-1, with TRBD1 identical over 10 bases. V was pared by 3 bases and J by 6 bases, with 4 bases of the junction left unmatched. CDR1 and CDR2 (germline): GTSNPN, SVGIG (reference sequence). The CDR3 length is 13 residues. The CDR3 sequence is CAWRRQGAPEAFF. DNA of the CDR3: TGTGCCTGGAGGAGACAGGGGGCCCCTGAAGCTTTCTTT.

The rearrangement joins TRBV4-2 to TRBJ2-1; tentatively, D is TRBD1 or TRBD2 (5 bases each). Germline CDR1 and CDR2: LGHNA and YNFKEQ. V shed 0 bases and J shed 0 bases, with 12 bases lying between them. The CDR3 runs 17 residues. Here the CDR3 reads CASSQDPGAYSYNEQFF. The CDR3 DNA reads TGTGCCAGCAGCCAAGACCCCGGGGCGTACTCCTACAATGAGCAGTTCTTC.

This clonotype was counted ten times or more. The chain joins TRBV7-9 to TRBJ2-1, with D uncertain. Germline assignment: CDR1 SEHNR and CDR2 FQNEAQ (reference sequence). The CDR3 is 12 residues long. Trimming took off 5 bases at V and 8 bases at J, with 10 bases between the two ends. In DNA, the CDR3 is TGTGCCAGCAGCCCATATCTCGATGAGCAGTTCTTC. This gives the protein CASSPYLDEQFF. Full variable domain (remainder filled in from reference TRBV7-9 and TRBJ2-1): DTGVSQNPRHKITKRGQNVTFRCDPISEHNRLYWYRQTLGQGPEFLTYFQNEAQLEKSRLLSDRFSAERPKGSFSTLEIQRTEQGDSAMYLCASSPYLDEQFFGPGTRLTVL.

This clonotype was observed at least ten times. The chain uses TRBV20-1 and TRBJ2-3; 7 bases line up with TRBD2. The CDR3 consists of 15 residues. V gave up 0 bases and J gave up 2 bases; unmatched junction bases: 5. Per the germline V gene, CDR1 is DFQATT and CDR2 is SNEGSKA (reference sequence). Here the CDR3 reads CSARDGGEPTDTQYF. CDR3 nucleotides: TGCAGTGCTAGAGATGGGGGGGAGCCCACAGATACGCAGTATTTT.

This clonotype was counted many times. This chain connects TRBV12-3 or TRBV12-4 to TRBJ2-1; 7 bases line up with TRBD2. The J segment lost 7 bases and the V segment lost 6 bases, leaving 9 bases of the junction unmatched. The CDR3 covers 14 residues. CDR3 sequence reads: CASRAGTSQNEQFF. CDR3 coding DNA: TGTGCCAGCAGAGCGGGAACTTCCCAGAATGAGCAGTTCTTC.

At least ten counts were recorded for this clonotype. The chain has TRBV5-1 and TRBJ1-2, with 7 bases matching TRBD1. CDR1 and CDR2 from the germline V gene are SGHRS and YFSETQ. The CDR3 is 14 residues long. V lost 4 bases, J lost 6 bases, and 9 bases stayed unmatched. The chain's CDR3 is CASSPDTGADGYTF. The CDR3 region has the DNA TGCGCCAGCAGCCCGGACACAGGGGCTGATGGCTACACCTTC.

Remarks on this clonotype: A much more abundant neighbour one base away suggests this may be a read error. The rearrangement links TRBV7-6 to TRBJ2-7; 7 bases agree with TRBD1. Looked up from germline, CDR1 is SGHVS and CDR2 is FNYEAQ. There are 14 residues in the CDR3. Trimming took 3 bases from V and 0 from J; bases not matched to a gene: 2. The chain's CDR3 is CASSFYRGSYEQYF. The CDR3 DNA follows: TGTGCCAGCAGCTTTTACAGGGGCTCCTACGAGCAGTACTTC.

A note on this clonotype: A read error may be the cause here, since a much bigger clone is one base away. V usage is TRBV5-4 and J usage is TRBJ2-1; D is undetermined. The CDR3 is 13 amino acids. Germline-derived CDR1 and CDR2 are SGHNT and YYREEE (reference sequence). The CDR3: CSSSSYWNNEQFF. As DNA, the CDR3 is TGTTCCAGCAGCAGCTACTGGAACAATGAGCAGTTCTTC.

This clonotype was seen ten or more times. The rearrangement uses TRBV11-2 and TRBJ1-1; no firm D call. The V end lost 5 bases, the J end lost 0 bases, and 16 bases lay between the germline ends. Looked up from germline, CDR1 is SGHAT and CDR2 is FQNNGV. The CDR3 is made up of 16 amino acids. The DNA of the CDR3 is TGTGCCAGCAGCCGAAGGCTTTCTAAAATGAACACTGAAGCTTTCTTT. As protein: CASSRRLSKMNTEAFF. Complete variable domain (other parts from reference TRBV11-2 and TRBJ1-1): EAGVAQSPRYKIIEKRQSVAFWCNPISGHATLYWYQQILGQGPKLLIQFQNNGVVDDSQLPKDRFSAERLKGVDSTLKIQPAKLEDSAVYLCASSRRLSKMNTEAFFGQGTRLTVV.

This clonotype was seen many times. The genes are TRBV20-1 and TRBJ2-3; 8 bases match TRBD2. The length of the CDR3 is 15 residues. Germline CDR1 is DFQATT and CDR2 is SNEGSKA (reference sequence). Losses at the gene ends were 4 bases for V and 4 bases for J; bases not matched to a gene: 10. For the CDR3, the DNA is TGCAGTGCTAAATCGGGAGGGGGTGGGGCAGATACGCAGTATTTT. It specifies CSAKSGGGGADTQYF.

This clonotype has a count of ten or more. The rearrangement joins TRBV14 to TRBJ1-1, with 7 bases matching TRBD1. The CDR3 length is 13 residues. Trimming removed 1 base from V and 11 bases from J; junction bases left unmatched: 7. The germline CDR1 and CDR2 sequences are SGHDN and FVKESK. The CDR3 loop reads CASSQARPRGAFF. The CDR3 region has the DNA TGTGCCAGCAGCCAAGCGAGGCCCAGGGGGGCTTTCTTT.

This clonotype came up many times. CDR3 nucleotides: TGCAGTGCTGATGGCTACACCTTC. This gives the protein CSADGYTF. The chain is built from TRBV20-1 and TRBJ1-2, with D hard to call. Germline V gene sequence: CDR1 DFQATT, CDR2 SNEGSKA (reference sequence). The CDR3 extends over 8 amino acids. Trimming shortened V by 5 bases and J by 6 bases, and 1 base separated the two germline ends.

This clonotype was seen only a few times. The rearrangement uses TRBV7-2 and TRBJ2-7, with D maybe TRBD2 (5 bases). The V gene lost 2 bases and the J gene lost 2 bases, with 10 bases spanning the gap. The CDR3 covers 14 residues. Germline CDR1 is SGHTA and CDR2 is FQGNSA. CDR3 bases: TGTGCCAGCAGCTTACTCGGGGTTCCCTACGAGCAGTACTTC. This gives the protein CASSLLGVPYEQYF. The variable domain in full, with the rest retrieved from reference TRBV7-2 and TRBJ2-7, is GAGVSQSPSNKVTEKGKDVELRCDPISGHTALYWYRQSLGQGLEFLIYFQGNSAPDKSGLPSDRFSAERTGGSVSTLTIQRTQQEDSAVYLCASSLLGVPYEQYFGPGTRLTVT.

This clonotype was counted a few times. The gene calls are TRBV7-6 and TRBJ2-1; possible D gene TRBD1, 6 bases. This CDR3 is 12 amino acids long. With 6 bases removed from V and 9 bases from J, the gap between germline ends came to 12 bases. Germline CDR1 reads SGHVS; CDR2 reads FNYEAQ. The CDR3 protein is CASRPGDGEQFF. CDR3 nucleotide sequence: TGTGCCAGCAGACCAGGGGACGGTGAGCAGTTCTTC.

This clonotype has a count of ten or more. This chain joins TRBV12-3 or TRBV12-4 and TRBJ1-3; 10 nucleotides align to TRBD1. The ends lost 4 bases at V and 0 bases at J; junction bases unmatched: 3. The CDR3 totals 16 residues. The CDR3 here is CASSSWTGGSGNTIYF. Here the CDR3 DNA reads TGTGCCAGCAGTTCCTGGACAGGGGGCTCTGGAAACACCATATATTTT.